The 20 T cell receptor beta chains below were found in one sample sequenced in a study of patients and donors after allogeneic stem cell transplantation. TCRdb itself ran the RT-PCR reads through MiXCR, one entry per CDR3 protein. The sample contains approximately 98,000 distinct CDR3 sequences, around 35% of which appear only once. The sample consisted of blood, either unsorted or a sorted T cell fraction (not recorded which). The receptors shown here come from a human donor who was either an allogeneic HSCT recipient or a stem cell or donor lymphocyte infusion donor (not recorded which). It is not recorded whose cells these are; they may come from a transplant donor.

This clonotype was counted only a few times. This chain joins TRBV20-1 and TRBJ1-2; maybe TRBD1 (5 bases). The V and J ends lost 7 bases and 5 bases respectively, with 11 bases between them. The CDR3 consists of 11 residues. Germline V CDR1 and CDR2: DFQATT, SNEGSKA (reference sequence). CDR3 sequence reads: CSVQGGYGYTF. CDR3 nucleotide sequence: TGCAGTGTGCAGGGAGGGTATGGCTACACCTTC.

The J gene is TRBJ2-1, the V gene TRBV24-1; 10 bases align to TRBD2. The CDR3 totals 16 residues. Germline V gives CDR1 KGHDR, CDR2 SFDVKD. J lost 7 bases, V lost 4 bases, and 9 bases had no gene match. The DNA for the CDR3 is TGTGCCACCAGTGACCCCTCTAGCGGGAGTGGGAATGAGCAGTTCTTC. It is translated as CATSDPSSGSGNEQFF.

This clonotype has only one observation. The chain has TRBV4-2 and TRBJ2-2, with D maybe TRBD1 (6 bases). The CDR3 is 14 residues long. V dropped 2 bases and J dropped 8 bases, with 12 bases sitting between them. Looked up from germline, CDR1 is LGHNA and CDR2 is YNFKEQ. The CDR3 DNA sequence: TGTGCCAGCAGCCAACCTCAGGGGCGGGGGGAGCTGTTTTTT. Encoded protein: CASSQPQGRGELFF.

The CDR3 coding sequence is TGTGCCAGCACCACTTATAGCAATCAGCCCCAGCATTTT. This sequence encodes CASTTYSNQPQHF. V usage is TRBV28 and J usage is TRBJ1-5; D call uncertain. Germline values: CDR1 MDHEN, CDR2 SYDVKM. The CDR3 runs 13 residues. V was cut by 7 bases and J by 0 bases, with 7 bases left in between.

The chain has TRBV11-2 and TRBJ2-1; 8 nucleotides line up with TRBD2. Germline V gene data show CDR1 as SGHAT and CDR2 as FQNNGV. CDR3 length equals 16 residues. The V gene end was trimmed by 1 base and the J gene end by 6 bases; junction bases not matched to a gene: 8. For the CDR3, the DNA is TGTGCCAGCAGCTTAGGGTCCGGGACTAGTCTCAATGAGCAGTTCTTC. This gives the protein CASSLGSGTSLNEQFF.

This clonotype was counted a few times. The chain employs TRBV7-3 and TRBJ1-2; possible D gene TRBD1, 5 bases. The V gene's germline CDR1 is SGHTA and CDR2 FQGTGA. V was trimmed by 1 base and J by 2 bases, leaving 11 bases between them. The CDR3 extends over 15 amino acids. The CDR3 nucleotides are TGTGCCAGCAGCTTAAGTTCCGGGGGGAACTATGGCTACACCTTC. Encoded protein: CASSLSSGGNYGYTF. Looking up the rest from reference TRBV7-3 and TRBJ1-2 gives the full variable domain: GAGVSQTPSNKVTEKGKYVELRCDPISGHTALYWYRQSLGQGPEFLIYFQGTGAADDSGLPNDRFFAVRPEGSVSTLKIQRTERGDSAVYLCASSLSSGGNYGYTFGSGTRLTVV.

The V gene is TRBV7-2, the J gene TRBJ1-6, with D possibly matching TRBD1 (6 bases). CDR3 length: 14 amino acids. V was cut by 3 bases and J by 10 bases, with 13 bases left in between. The germline V gene encodes CDR1 SGHTA and CDR2 FQGNSA. In DNA, the CDR3 is TGTGCCAGCAGCTTGGGACATCTGGGCTCACCCCTCCACTTT. This encodes CASSLGHLGSPLHF. The full variable domain, rest sourced from reference TRBV7-2 and TRBJ1-6, is GAGVSQSPSNKVTEKGKDVELRCDPISGHTALYWYRQSLGQGLEFLIYFQGNSAPDKSGLPSDRFSAERTGGSVSTLTIQRTQQEDSAVYLCASSLGHLGSPLHFGNGTRLTVT.

The CDR3 spells CATSREEAISGNTIYF. CDR3 bases: TGTGCCACCAGCAGAGAGGAGGCTATCTCTGGAAACACCATATATTTT. The rearrangement uses TRBV15 and TRBJ1-3, with unresolved D. The V end was cut by 0 bases, the J end by 0 bases, with 9 bases between. The CDR3 is 16 amino acids. Looked up from germline, CDR1 is LNHNV and CDR2 is YYDKDF (reference sequence).

The V call is TRBV28, the J call TRBJ1-5, with D uncertain. V was pared by 2 bases and J by 7 bases, with 6 bases between. This CDR3 has 12 residues. Germline-derived CDR1 and CDR2 are MDHEN and SYDVKM. CDR3 in DNA: TGTGCCAGCAGTTTAGCTAGCCAGCCCCAGCATTTT. Amino acid sequence: CASSLASQPQHF. Full variable domain (missing parts from reference TRBV28 and TRBJ1-5): DVKVTQSSRYLVKRTGEKVFLECVQDMDHENMFWYRQDPGLGLRLIYFSYDVKMKEKGDIPEGYSVSREKKERFSLILESASTNQTSMYLCASSLASQPQHFGDGTRLSIL.

This clonotype was observed a few times. The rearrangement joins TRBV20-1 to TRBJ1-5, with 8 bases fitting TRBD1. Germline loops: CDR1 DFQATT, CDR2 SNEGSKA (reference sequence). The CDR3 spans 14 residues. The V gene end was trimmed by 5 bases and the J gene end by 4 bases; junction bases not matched to a gene: 7. As DNA, the CDR3 is TGCAGTGCTTTCCGGCAGGGGGCAAATCAGCCCCAGCATTTT. Translated: CSAFRQGANQPQHF.

This chain joins TRBV29-1 and TRBJ1-2, with unresolved D. Trimming stripped 2 bases from V and 5 bases from J, with 6 bases between. This CDR3 spans 11 amino acids. The germline V gene encodes CDR1 SQVTM and CDR2 ANQGSEA. The CDR3 protein is CSVEKGYGYTF. The CDR3 DNA is TGCAGCGTTGAAAAAGGGTATGGCTACACCTTC.

This chain joins TRBV10-3 and TRBJ2-2; 7 bases agree with TRBD2. The germline V gene has CDR1 ENHRY and CDR2 SYGVKD. CDR3 length equals 14 residues. V lost 5 bases to trimming and J lost 7 bases; unmatched junction nucleotides: 7. CDR3 residues: CAISQRDLGGELFF. In nucleotides, the CDR3 is TGTGCCATCAGTCAGCGGGATTTAGGCGGGGAGCTGTTTTTT.

This clonotype has more than one count but fewer than ten. The V gene is TRBV5-1, the J gene TRBJ2-1, with 7 bases that match TRBD1. Germline V gives CDR1 SGHRS, CDR2 YFSETQ. The CDR3 has 15 amino acids. Germline trimming cut 4 bases from V and 0 bases from J; bases unmatched to any gene: 4. For the CDR3, the DNA is TGCGCCAGCAGCCCACAGGGGAGCTCCTACAATGAGCAGTTCTTC. It is translated as CASSPQGSSYNEQFF.

V is TRBV25-1 and J is TRBJ2-4; D is unresolved. The germline CDR1 and CDR2 sequences are MGHDK and SYGVNS. Trimming removed 0 bases from V and 0 bases from J, with 9 bases in between. The CDR3 totals 16 residues. Here the CDR3 DNA reads TGTGCCAGCAGTGAATATGATCTCTCAGCCAAAAACATTCAGTACTTC. This gives the protein CASSEYDLSAKNIQYF.

This chain connects TRBV6-5 to TRBJ2-1; a weak D match, TRBD2 (5 bases). V was shortened by 6 bases and J by 7 bases, with 7 bases between the two germline ends. The germline V gene has CDR1 MNHEY and CDR2 SVGAGI. The CDR3 is made up of 11 amino acids. CDR3 loop: CASRERNEQFF. The CDR3 region has the DNA TGTGCCAGCAGGGAGCGGAATGAGCAGTTCTTC.

The rearrangement links TRBV7-3 to TRBJ2-1, with TRBD2 matching 11 bases. This CDR3 is 15 amino acids long. Germline CDR1 reads SGHTA; CDR2 reads FQGTGA. Germline trimming cut 5 bases from V and 6 bases from J; bases unmatched to any gene: 6. The CDR3 reads CASSPRTSGSNEQFF. In DNA, the CDR3 is TGTGCCAGCAGCCCCCGGACTAGCGGGTCCAATGAGCAGTTCTTC.

CDR3 nucleotide sequence: TGTGCCAGCAGCGCAACTAGCGTTTCCGGGGAGCTGTTTTTT. Protein sequence: CASSATSVSGELFF. The gene calls are TRBV7-2 and TRBJ2-2, with TRBD2 matching 7 bases. The CDR3 contains 14 residues. Germline lookup yields CDR1 SGHTA and CDR2 FQGNSA. The J segment lost 6 bases and the V segment lost 5 bases, leaving 6 bases of the junction unmatched.

This chain connects TRBV3-1 to TRBJ1-1; 10 nucleotides line up with TRBD1. This CDR3 is 15 amino acids long. The V and J ends lost 2 bases and 7 bases, in that order; junction bases with no gene match: 7. Looked up from germline, CDR1 is LGHDT and CDR2 is YNNKEL (reference sequence). The CDR3 loop reads CASSQPGQGTVEAFF. Written as DNA, the CDR3 is TGTGCCAGCAGCCAACCGGGACAGGGGACGGTTGAAGCTTTCTTT.

This clonotype turned up a few times. The chain joins TRBV11-2 to TRBJ1-2; D is unresolved. Trimming shortened V by 1 base and J by 7 bases, and 7 bases separated the two germline ends. CDR1 and CDR2 from the germline V gene are SGHAT and FQNNGV. This CDR3 contains 12 residues. CDR3 nucleotides: TGTGCCAGCAGCTTAGGGCGGTCTGGCTACACCTTC. Protein product: CASSLGRSGYTF.

The chain combines TRBV4-3 with TRBJ1-2; D ambiguous. V was shortened by 1 base and J by 3 bases, with 9 bases between the two germline ends. Germline V gives CDR1 LGHNA, CDR2 YSLEER. The CDR3 has 14 residues. The CDR3 bases are TGCGCCAGCAGCCAAGGGCCCACCTACTATGGCTACACCTTC. Translation: CASSQGPTYYGYTF.